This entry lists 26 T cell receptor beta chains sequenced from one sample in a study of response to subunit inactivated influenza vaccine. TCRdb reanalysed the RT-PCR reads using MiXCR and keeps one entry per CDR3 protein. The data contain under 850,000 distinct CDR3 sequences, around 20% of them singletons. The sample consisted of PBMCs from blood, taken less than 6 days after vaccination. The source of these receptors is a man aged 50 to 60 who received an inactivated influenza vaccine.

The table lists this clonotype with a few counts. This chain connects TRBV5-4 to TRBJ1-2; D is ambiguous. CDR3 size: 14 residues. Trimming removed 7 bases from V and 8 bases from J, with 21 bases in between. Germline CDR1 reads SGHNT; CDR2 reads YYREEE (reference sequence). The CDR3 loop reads CASRGPLSLEGYTF. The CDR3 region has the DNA TGTGCCAGCCGAGGACCGCTTTCCCTCGAGGGCTACACCTTC.

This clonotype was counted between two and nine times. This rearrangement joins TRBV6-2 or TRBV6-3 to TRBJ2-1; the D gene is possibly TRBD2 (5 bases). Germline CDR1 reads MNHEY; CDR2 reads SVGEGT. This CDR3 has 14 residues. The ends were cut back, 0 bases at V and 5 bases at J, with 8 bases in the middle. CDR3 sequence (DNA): TGTGCCAGCAGTTACTCGATACTAGACAATGAGCAGTTCTTC. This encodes CASSYSILDNEQFF.

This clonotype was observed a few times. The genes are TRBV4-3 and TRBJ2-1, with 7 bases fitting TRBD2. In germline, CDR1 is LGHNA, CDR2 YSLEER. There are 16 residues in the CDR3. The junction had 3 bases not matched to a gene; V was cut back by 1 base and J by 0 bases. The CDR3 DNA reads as TGCGCCAGCAGCCAAGTTGGCGGGAGCTCCTACAATGAGCAGTTCTTC. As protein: CASSQVGGSSYNEQFF.

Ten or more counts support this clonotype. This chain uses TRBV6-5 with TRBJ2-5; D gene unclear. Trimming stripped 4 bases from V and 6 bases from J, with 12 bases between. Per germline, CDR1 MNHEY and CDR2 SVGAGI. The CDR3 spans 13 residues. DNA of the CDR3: TGTGCCAGCAGTTCCAGTGGGGTACAGACCCAGTACTTC. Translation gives CASSSSGVQTQYF.

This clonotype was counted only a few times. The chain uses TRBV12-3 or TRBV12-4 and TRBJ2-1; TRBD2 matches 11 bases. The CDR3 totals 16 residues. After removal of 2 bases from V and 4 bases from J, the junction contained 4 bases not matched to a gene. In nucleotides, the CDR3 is TGTGCCAGCAGTTTACTAGCGGGAGGAGGGTACAATGAGCAGTTCTTC. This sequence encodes CASSLLAGGGYNEQFF.

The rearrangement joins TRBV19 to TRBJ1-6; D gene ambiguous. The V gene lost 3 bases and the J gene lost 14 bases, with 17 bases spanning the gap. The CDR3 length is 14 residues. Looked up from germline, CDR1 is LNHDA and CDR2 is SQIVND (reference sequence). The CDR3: CASSISLYELTLHF. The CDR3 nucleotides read TGTGCCAGTAGTATCAGCCTATATGAGCTGACCCTCCACTTT.

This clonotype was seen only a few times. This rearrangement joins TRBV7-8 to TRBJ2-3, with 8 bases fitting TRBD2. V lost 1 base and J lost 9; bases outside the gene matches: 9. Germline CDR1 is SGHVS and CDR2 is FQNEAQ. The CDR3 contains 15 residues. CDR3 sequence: CASSLDVSGAKTQYF. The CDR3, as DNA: TGTGCCAGCAGCTTAGACGTTAGCGGGGCCAAAACGCAGTATTTT.

CDR3 sequence: CASSLARDRTDTQYF. As DNA, the CDR3 is TGTGCCAGCAGTTTAGCGCGGGATCGCACAGATACGCAGTATTTT. This chain links TRBV12-3 or TRBV12-4 with TRBJ2-3, with D perhaps TRBD2 (6 bases). Trimming took off 0 bases at V and 1 base at J, with 8 bases between the two ends. The CDR3 extends over 15 amino acids.

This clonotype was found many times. The CDR3 region has the DNA TGTGCCAGCAGCTTATTACGAGTGGAGTTGTCGGGGACCGGGGAGCTGTTTTTT. Amino acid sequence: CASSLLRVELSGTGELFF. The chain uses TRBV7-6 and TRBJ2-2; the D gene is possibly TRBD2 (5 bases). This CDR3 spans 18 amino acids. Germline values: CDR1 SGHVS, CDR2 FNYEAQ. V lost 2 bases to trimming and J lost 5 bases, with 21 bases between them.

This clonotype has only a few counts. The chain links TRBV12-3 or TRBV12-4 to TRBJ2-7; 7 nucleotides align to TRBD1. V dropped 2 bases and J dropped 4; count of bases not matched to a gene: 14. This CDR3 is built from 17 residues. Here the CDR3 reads CASSLSAVAGGRYEQYF. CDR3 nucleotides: TGTGCCAGCAGTTTATCGGCAGTTGCAGGGGGAAGGTACGAGCAGTACTTC.

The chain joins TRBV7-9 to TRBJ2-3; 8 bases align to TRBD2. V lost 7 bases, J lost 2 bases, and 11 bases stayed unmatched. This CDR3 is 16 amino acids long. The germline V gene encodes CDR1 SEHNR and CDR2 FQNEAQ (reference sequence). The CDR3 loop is CASTPRGAGDTDTQYF. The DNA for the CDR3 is TGTGCCAGCACCCCGAGGGGAGCGGGGGACACAGATACGCAGTATTTT. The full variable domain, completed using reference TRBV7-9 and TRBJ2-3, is DTGVSQNPRHKITKRGQNVTFRCDPISEHNRLYWYRQTLGQGPEFLTYFQNEAQLEKSRLLSDRFSAERPKGSFSTLEIQRTEQGDSAMYLCASTPRGAGDTDTQYFGPGTRLTVL.

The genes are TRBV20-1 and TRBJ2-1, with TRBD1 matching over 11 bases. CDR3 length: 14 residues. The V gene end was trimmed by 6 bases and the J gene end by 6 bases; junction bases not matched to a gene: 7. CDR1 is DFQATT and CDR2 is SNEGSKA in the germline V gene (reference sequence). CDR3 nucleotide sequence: TGCAGTGCGACCTCCGGGACAGGGGGCAATGAGCAGTTCTTC. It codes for CSATSGTGGNEQFF.

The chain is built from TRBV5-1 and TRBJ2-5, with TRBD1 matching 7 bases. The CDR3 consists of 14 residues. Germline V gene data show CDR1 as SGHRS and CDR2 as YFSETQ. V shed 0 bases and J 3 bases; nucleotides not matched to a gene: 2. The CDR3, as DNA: TGCGCCAGCAGCTTGGAAGGGACAGAAGAGACCCAGTACTTC. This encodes CASSLEGTEETQYF.

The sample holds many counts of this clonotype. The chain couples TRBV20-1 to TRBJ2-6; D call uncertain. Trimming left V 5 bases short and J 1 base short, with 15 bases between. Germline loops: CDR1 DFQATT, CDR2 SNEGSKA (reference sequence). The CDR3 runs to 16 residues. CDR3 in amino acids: CSAYRTAASGANVLTF. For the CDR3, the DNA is TGCAGTGCTTACAGAACCGCGGCTTCTGGGGCCAACGTCCTGACTTTC.

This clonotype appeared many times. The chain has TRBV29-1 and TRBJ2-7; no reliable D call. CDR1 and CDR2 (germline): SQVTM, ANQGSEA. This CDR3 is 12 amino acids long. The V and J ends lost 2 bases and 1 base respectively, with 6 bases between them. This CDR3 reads CSVESSSYEQYF. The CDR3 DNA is TGCAGCGTTGAATCCTCATCCTACGAGCAGTACTTC.

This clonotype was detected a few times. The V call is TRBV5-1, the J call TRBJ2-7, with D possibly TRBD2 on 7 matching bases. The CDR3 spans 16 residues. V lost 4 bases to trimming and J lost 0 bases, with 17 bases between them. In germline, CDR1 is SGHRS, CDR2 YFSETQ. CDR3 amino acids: CASSPRGRINSYEQYF. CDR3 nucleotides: TGCGCCAGCAGCCCGCGGGGGCGGATAAACTCCTACGAGCAGTACTTC.

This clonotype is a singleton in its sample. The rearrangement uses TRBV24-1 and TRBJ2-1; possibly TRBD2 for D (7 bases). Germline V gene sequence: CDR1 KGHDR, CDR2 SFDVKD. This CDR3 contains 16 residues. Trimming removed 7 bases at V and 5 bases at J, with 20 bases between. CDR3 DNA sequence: TGTGCCACCAGCCCCGGGGCGGGGGCATCCCACAATGAGCAGTTCTTC. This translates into CATSPGAGASHNEQFF.

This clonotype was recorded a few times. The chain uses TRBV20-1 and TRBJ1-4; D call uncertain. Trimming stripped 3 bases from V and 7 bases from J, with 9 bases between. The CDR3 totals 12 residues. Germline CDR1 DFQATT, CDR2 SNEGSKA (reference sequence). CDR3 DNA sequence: TGCAGTGCTAGTGGCCGTTTTGAAAAACTGTTTTTT. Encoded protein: CSASGRFEKLFF.

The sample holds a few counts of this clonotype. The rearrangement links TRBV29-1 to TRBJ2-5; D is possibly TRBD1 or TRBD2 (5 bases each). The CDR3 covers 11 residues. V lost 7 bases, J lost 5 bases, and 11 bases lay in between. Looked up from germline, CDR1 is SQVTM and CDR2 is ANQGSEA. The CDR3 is CSGGVRETQYF. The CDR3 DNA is TGCAGCGGAGGGGTGCGGGAGACCCAGTACTTC.

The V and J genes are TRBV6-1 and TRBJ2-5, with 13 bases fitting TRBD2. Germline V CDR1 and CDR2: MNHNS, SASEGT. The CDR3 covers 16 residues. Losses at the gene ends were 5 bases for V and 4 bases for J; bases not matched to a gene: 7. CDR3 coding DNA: TGTGCCAGCAGTCAACTAGCGGGAGGGCCAGGAGAGACCCAGTACTTC. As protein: CASSQLAGGPGETQYF.

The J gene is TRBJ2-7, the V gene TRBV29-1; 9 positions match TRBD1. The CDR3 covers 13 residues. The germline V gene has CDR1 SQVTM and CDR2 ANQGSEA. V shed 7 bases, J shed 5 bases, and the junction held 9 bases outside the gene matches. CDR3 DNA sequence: TGCAGCGCCGAACAGGGGGCGCGTAACGAGCAGTACTTC. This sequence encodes CSAEQGARNEQYF.

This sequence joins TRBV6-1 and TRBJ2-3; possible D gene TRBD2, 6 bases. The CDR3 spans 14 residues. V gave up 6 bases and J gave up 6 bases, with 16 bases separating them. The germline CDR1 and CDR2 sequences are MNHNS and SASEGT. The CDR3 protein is CASSLGLPRDTQYF. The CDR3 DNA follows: TGTGCCAGCAGCCTTGGACTACCTCGCGATACGCAGTATTTT.

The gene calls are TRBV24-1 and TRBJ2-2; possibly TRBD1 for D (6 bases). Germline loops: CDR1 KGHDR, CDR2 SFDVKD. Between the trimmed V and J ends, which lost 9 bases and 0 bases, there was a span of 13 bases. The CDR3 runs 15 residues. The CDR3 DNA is TGTGCCACCGGAGAGGCAGGGGCGAACACCGGGGAGCTGTTTTTT. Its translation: CATGEAGANTGELFF.

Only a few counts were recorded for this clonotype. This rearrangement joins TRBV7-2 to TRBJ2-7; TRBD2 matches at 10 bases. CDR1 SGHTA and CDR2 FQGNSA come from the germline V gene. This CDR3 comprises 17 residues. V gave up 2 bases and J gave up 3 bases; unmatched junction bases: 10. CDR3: CASSLTRSGLAVYEQYF. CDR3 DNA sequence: TGTGCCAGCAGCTTAACCAGGAGCGGACTAGCGGTCTACGAGCAGTACTTC. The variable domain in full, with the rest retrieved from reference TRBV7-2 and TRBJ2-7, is GAGVSQSPSNKVTEKGKDVELRCDPISGHTALYWYRQSLGQGLEFLIYFQGNSAPDKSGLPSDRFSAERTGGSVSTLTIQRTQQEDSAVYLCASSLTRSGLAVYEQYFGPGTRLTVT.

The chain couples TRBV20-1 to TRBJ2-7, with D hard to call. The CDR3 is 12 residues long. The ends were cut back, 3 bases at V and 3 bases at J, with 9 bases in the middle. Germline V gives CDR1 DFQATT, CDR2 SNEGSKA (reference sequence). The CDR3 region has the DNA TGCAGTGCTAGTCGGACCAACTACGAGCAGTACTTC. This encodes CSASRTNYEQYF.

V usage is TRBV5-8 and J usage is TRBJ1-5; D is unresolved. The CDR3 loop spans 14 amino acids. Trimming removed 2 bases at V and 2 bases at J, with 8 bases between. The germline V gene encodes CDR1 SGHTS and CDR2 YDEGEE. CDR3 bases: TGTGCCAGCAGCTTTTTTTCTGGCAATCAGCCCCAGCATTTT. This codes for CASSFFSGNQPQHF.